The 27 T cell receptor beta chains presented below share a single source sample, sequenced in a study of T-cell memory formation after mild COVID-19. TCRdb ran MiXCR on the 5' RACE reads and lists one entry per CDR3 protein. Among some 210,000 distinct CDR3 sequences listed, approximately 30% were seen once. Sequenced input: PBMCs or a T cell subset sorted from them (not recorded which). Receptors originate from an adult woman who had mild COVID-19 (a few samples of this study predate the infection). Cell type and time point are not known.

The chain combines TRBV20-1 with TRBJ1-4; D is uncertain. Per germline, CDR1 DFQATT and CDR2 SNEGSKA (reference sequence). CDR3 length: 14 amino acids. Between the trimmed V and J ends, which lost 3 bases and 5 bases, there was a span of 13 bases. The CDR3 loop is CSASDTGANEKLFF. The CDR3 nucleotides are TGCAGTGCTAGTGACACCGGAGCAAATGAAAAACTGTTTTTT.

V usage is TRBV20-1 and J usage is TRBJ1-5, with unresolved D. This CDR3 has 17 residues. The ends were cut back, 6 bases at V and 0 bases at J, with 21 bases in the middle. Germline-derived CDR1 and CDR2 are DFQATT and SNEGSKA (reference sequence). The CDR3 loop is CSASRDFSGGSNQPQHF. CDR3 nucleotide sequence: TGCAGTGCGAGCCGAGACTTCTCAGGTGGTAGCAATCAGCCCCAGCATTTT.

The rearrangement uses TRBV4-1 and TRBJ2-7, with 8 bases matching TRBD1. The germline V gene has CDR1 MGHRA and CDR2 YSYEKL. V was clipped by 4 bases and J by 5 bases; unmatched bases: 16. The CDR3 is 17 amino acids. The CDR3 bases are TGCGCCAGCAGCCGCCCGGGGGATACAAGGACAGGGCACGAGCAGTACTTC. Residues: CASSRPGDTRTGHEQYF.

V gene TRBV12-3 or TRBV12-4 combines with J gene TRBJ2-5; D gene ambiguous. Trimming left V 3 bases short and J 2 bases short, with 10 bases between. The CDR3 extends over 14 amino acids. The CDR3 protein is CASSFWAVQETQYF. CDR3 coding DNA: TGTGCCAGCAGTTTTTGGGCAGTACAAGAGACCCAGTACTTC.

The V and J genes are TRBV5-1 and TRBJ2-7, with 9 bases aligning to TRBD1. With V trimmed by 4 bases and J by 3 bases, 8 bases remained unmatched. Germline-derived CDR1 and CDR2 are SGHRS and YFSETQ. CDR3 length: 15 amino acids. The chain's CDR3 is CASSSMGQGNYEQYF. The CDR3 nucleotides read TGCGCCAGCAGCAGCATGGGACAGGGTAACTACGAGCAGTACTTC.

This clonotype was seen more than once but under ten times. The chain combines TRBV24-1 with TRBJ2-1, with 9 bases fitting TRBD1. Looked up from germline, CDR1 is KGHDR and CDR2 is SFDVKD. With 7 bases clipped from V and 7 bases from J, the junction kept 10 bases outside the gene matches. The CDR3 consists of 15 residues. The CDR3 region has the DNA TGTGCCACCAGCCACCGGGACAGGGTGAGTAATGAGCAGTTCTTC. Protein: CATSHRDRVSNEQFF.

This chain joins TRBV9 and TRBJ1-2; the match to TRBD1 covers 7 bases. This CDR3 spans 15 amino acids. Looked up from germline, CDR1 is SGDLS and CDR2 is YYNGEE. Losses at the gene ends were 3 bases for V and 5 bases for J; bases not matched to a gene: 10. Written as DNA, the CDR3 is TGTGCCAGCAGCGAGAGGACAGGATCGCCGTATGGCTACACCTTC. It yields the protein CASSERTGSPYGYTF. Complete variable domain (other parts from reference TRBV9 and TRBJ1-2): DSGVTQTPKHLITATGQRVTLRCSPRSGDLSVYWYQQSLDQGLQFLIQYYNGEERAKGNILERFSAQQFPDLHSELNLSSLELGDSALYFCASSERTGSPYGYTFGSGTRLTVV.

V usage is TRBV11-2 and J usage is TRBJ2-7; no reliable D call. Germline V gene data show CDR1 as SGHAT and CDR2 as FQNNGV. V lost 3 bases to trimming and J lost 7 bases, with 16 bases between them. This CDR3 region has 14 residues. The CDR3 coding sequence is TGTGCCAGCAGCTTGTACAGTCTCGAGAGGGAGCAGTACTTC. This translates into CASSLYSLEREQYF.

This clonotype has more than one count but fewer than ten. The CDR3 protein is CASRLEYEQYF. CDR3 sequence (DNA): TGTGCCAGCAGGCTGGAGTACGAGCAGTACTTC. V is TRBV2 and J is TRBJ2-7, with D unresolved. Trimming removed 6 bases at V and 4 bases at J, with 7 bases between. This CDR3 spans 11 amino acids. Germline V gene data show CDR1 as SNHLY and CDR2 as FYNNEI.

The chain employs TRBV7-8 and TRBJ2-6; TRBD1 matches at 9 bases. V trimming: 5 bases; J trimming: 0 bases; junction bases outside the gene matches: 8. Germline CDR1 is SGHVS and CDR2 is FQNEAQ. This CDR3 region has 18 residues. The CDR3 sequence is CASSPGTGYFSGANVLTF. The DNA for the CDR3 is TGTGCCAGCAGCCCTGGGACAGGGTATTTCTCTGGGGCCAACGTCCTGACTTTC. The whole variable domain, filled in from reference TRBV7-8 and TRBJ2-6, reads GAGVSQSPRYKVAKRGQDVALRCDPISGHVSLFWYQQALGQGPEFLTYFQNEAQLDKSGLPSDRFFAERPEGSVSTLKIQRTQQEDSAVYLCASSPGTGYFSGANVLTFGAGSRLTVL.

The chain is built from TRBV7-2 and TRBJ2-7; D is unresolved. V gave up 0 bases and J gave up 1 base, with 10 bases separating them. The CDR3 covers 15 residues. The germline V gene encodes CDR1 SGHTA and CDR2 FQGNSA. As DNA, the CDR3 is TGTGCCAGCAGCTTAGCGATGACACCTTCCTACGAGCAGTACTTC. This translates into CASSLAMTPSYEQYF.

This clonotype was recorded a few times. The rearrangement links TRBV12-3 or TRBV12-4 to TRBJ2-1, with 10 nucleotides matching TRBD2. The ends lost 0 bases at V and 1 base at J; junction bases unmatched: 3. The CDR3 contains 17 residues. CDR3 in amino acids: CASSLAGSGRSYNEQFF. CDR3 coding DNA: TGTGCCAGCAGTTTAGCGGGTAGCGGGAGGTCCTACAATGAGCAGTTCTTC.

This clonotype appeared once. The chain is built from TRBV6-5 and TRBJ1-1; TRBD1 matches at 8 bases. Losses at the gene ends were 1 base for V and 1 base for J; bases not matched to a gene: 5. There are 16 residues in the CDR3. The germline V gene encodes CDR1 MNHEY and CDR2 SVGAGI. The CDR3 region has the DNA TGTGCCAGCAGTTACTTTGTAGACAGGGGGAACACTGAAGCTTTCTTT. It is translated as CASSYFVDRGNTEAFF.

This clonotype has a handful of counts. The chain links TRBV6-6 to TRBJ1-6; no clear D gene. CDR1 is MNHNY and CDR2 is SVGAGI in the germline V gene (reference sequence). CDR3 size: 13 residues. Trimming shortened V by 6 bases and J by 8 bases, and 11 bases separated the two germline ends. The CDR3 spells CASSPAADSPLHF. The DNA for the CDR3 is TGTGCCAGCAGCCCGGCAGCAGATTCACCCCTCCACTTT.

The V gene is TRBV6-5, the J gene TRBJ1-2, with D perhaps TRBD1 (6 bases). V lost 8 bases and J lost 2, with 21 bases in between. The V gene's germline CDR1 is MNHEY and CDR2 SVGAGI. This CDR3 has 16 residues. The CDR3 sequence: CASLPRVGGSNYGYTF. The CDR3 region has the DNA TGTGCCAGCCTACCAAGGGTGGGGGGCTCGAACTATGGCTACACCTTC.

The J gene is TRBJ2-2, the V gene TRBV19; tentative D call: TRBD1 (6 bases). V lost 11 bases, J lost 2 bases, and 15 bases lay in between. The CDR3 is 14 amino acids. Germline CDR1 and CDR2: LNHDA and SQIVND (reference sequence). CDR3 bases: TGTGCCCCATCTGAGGACAGTAACACCGGGGAGCTGTTTTTT. Its translation is CAPSEDSNTGELFF.

This clonotype was detected a few times. J is TRBJ2-5 and V is TRBV20-1; D may be TRBD2 (5 bases). The CDR3 loop spans 17 amino acids. CDR1 and CDR2 from the germline V gene are DFQATT and SNEGSKA (reference sequence). V lost 2 bases, J lost 5 bases, and 24 bases lay in between. CDR3 nucleotide sequence: TGCAGTGCTAGAACAACCCGCCGTGGGAGAGCCCGGGAGACCCAGTACTTC. As protein: CSARTTRRGRARETQYF.

The chain employs TRBV29-1 and TRBJ1-1, with D uncertain. The germline V gene encodes CDR1 SQVTM and CDR2 ANQGSEA. The ends were cut back, 7 bases at V and 5 bases at J, with 11 bases in the middle. CDR3 size: 11 residues. CDR3 bases: TGCAGCGCCCCATTCTTGACTGAAGCTTTCTTT. Protein product: CSAPFLTEAFF.

The sample holds many counts of this clonotype. This chain uses TRBV7-9 with TRBJ2-3, with 10 bases aligning to TRBD2. Unmatched junction bases numbered 9, after V lost 3 bases and J lost 3 bases. Germline-derived CDR1 and CDR2 are SEHNR and FQNEAQ (reference sequence). The CDR3 has 17 amino acids. The CDR3 loop is CASSFRTSGDVTDTQYF. CDR3 sequence (DNA): TGTGCCAGCAGCTTCCGTACTAGCGGGGACGTTACAGATACGCAGTATTTT.

The rearrangement joins TRBV29-1 to TRBJ1-2; 7 nucleotides agree with TRBD1. The germline gives CDR1 SQVTM, CDR2 ANQGSEA. Losses at the gene ends were 6 bases for V and 3 bases for J; bases not matched to a gene: 4. There are 12 residues in the CDR3. CDR3 sequence: CSVQGVDYGYTF. The CDR3 DNA follows: TGCAGCGTCCAGGGGGTTGACTATGGCTACACCTTC.

The chain employs TRBV12-3 or TRBV12-4 and TRBJ2-7; the D is unclear. This CDR3 spans 13 amino acids. The V and J ends lost 3 bases and 6 bases respectively, with 12 bases between them. CDR3 residues: CASSFVGPSEQYF. The CDR3 DNA sequence: TGTGCCAGCAGTTTTGTCGGGCCCAGCGAGCAGTACTTC.

The chain is built from TRBV5-4 and TRBJ1-1; D gene unclear. The CDR3 contains 14 residues. V gave up 4 bases and J gave up 5 bases, with 15 bases separating them. Germline values: CDR1 SGHNT, CDR2 YYREEE (reference sequence). The CDR3 loop is CASSPGGLGTEAFF. The CDR3 coding sequence is TGTGCCAGCAGCCCGGGTGGGCTGGGGACTGAAGCTTTCTTT.

The chain's CDR3 is CSALPGTGTLMNTEAFF. CDR3 DNA sequence: TGCAGTGCTCTCCCGGGGACAGGGACTCTCATGAACACTGAAGCTTTCTTT. The chain recombines TRBV20-1 with TRBJ1-1; 9 positions agree with TRBD1. CDR3 length equals 17 residues. Per germline, CDR1 DFQATT and CDR2 SNEGSKA (reference sequence). V shed 5 bases, J shed 0 bases, and the junction held 13 bases outside the gene matches.

This clonotype was counted between two and nine times. The V call is TRBV20-1, the J call TRBJ1-6; unclear D gene. V dropped 1 base and J dropped 8 bases, with 12 bases sitting between them. CDR3 size: 14 residues. The germline V gene encodes CDR1 DFQATT and CDR2 SNEGSKA (reference sequence). As DNA, the CDR3 is TGCAGTGCTAGAGTAGGGCATCCTGATTCACCCCTCCACTTT. Encoded protein: CSARVGHPDSPLHF.

V gene TRBV5-6 combines with J gene TRBJ1-2; 10 bases map to TRBD1. J was trimmed by 7 bases and V by 3 bases; bases with no gene match: 6. The V gene's germline CDR1 is SGHDT and CDR2 YYEEEE. This CDR3 has 14 residues. CDR3 residues: CASSYLGQGSGYTF. The DNA of the CDR3 is TGTGCCAGCAGCTACCTGGGACAGGGGTCTGGCTACACCTTC.

The chain has TRBV12-3 or TRBV12-4 and TRBJ1-5; 7 nucleotides align to TRBD1. The CDR3 totals 15 residues. V shed 6 bases and J 7 bases; nucleotides not matched to a gene: 12. The CDR3 here is CASRLQGGSKQPQHF. CDR3 in DNA: TGTGCCAGCAGATTGCAGGGGGGAAGTAAACAGCCCCAGCATTTT.

The J gene is TRBJ2-7, the V gene TRBV7-2; the D is unclear. CDR1 and CDR2 (germline): SGHTA, FQGNSA. The CDR3 is 13 residues long. Trimming pared 5 bases from V and 6 bases from J, leaving 14 bases between. In nucleotides, the CDR3 is TGTGCCAGCAGCCCACCTTTAAATCTCGAGCAGTACTTC. Its protein is CASSPPLNLEQYF.